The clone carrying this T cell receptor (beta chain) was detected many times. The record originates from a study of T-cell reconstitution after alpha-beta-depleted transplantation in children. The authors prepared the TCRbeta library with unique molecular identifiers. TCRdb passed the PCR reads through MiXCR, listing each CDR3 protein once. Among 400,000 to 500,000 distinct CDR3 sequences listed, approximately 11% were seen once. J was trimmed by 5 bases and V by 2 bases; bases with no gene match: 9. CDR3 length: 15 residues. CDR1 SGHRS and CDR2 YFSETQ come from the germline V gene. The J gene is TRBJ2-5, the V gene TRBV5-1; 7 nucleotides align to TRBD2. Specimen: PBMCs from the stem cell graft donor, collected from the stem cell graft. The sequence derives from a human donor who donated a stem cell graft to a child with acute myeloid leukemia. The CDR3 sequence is CASSFGRESGETQYF. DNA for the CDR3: TGCGCCAGCAGCTTCGGGCGGGAGAGCGGCGAGACCCAGTACTTC.